The rows below give T cell receptor beta chains drawn from one sample of a study of T cell responses to AZD1222 COVID-19 vaccine. Assay: immunoSEQ multiplex PCR; the TCRdb copy retains only in-frame clones and omits some. The sample consists of 150,000 or so clones, around 94% of them appearing once. The source material was peripheral blood, sampled on day 0 of AZD1222 vaccination. These receptors originate from an adult in good health. CDR3s include the opening cysteine and the closing phenylalanine or tryptophan. A D gene is named only where the DNA matches it firmly. Size is stated for part of the rows, as once, few or many counts, or as a class when the clone is expanded.

CDR3 length	D gene	J gene	V gene	clone size	CDR3 DNA	CDR3 protein
16	NA	TRBJ1-1	TRBV9	NA	TGTGCCAGCAGCGCCTCCCCGAAGATTGGGGGCACTGAAGCTTTCTTT	CASSASPKIGGTEAFF
16	TRBD1	TRBJ1-3	TRBV10-3	NA	TGTGCCATCAGTGATCACGAGGGGGCTTATGGAAACACCATATATTTT	CAISDHEGAYGNTIYF
14	NA	TRBJ1-5	TRBV2	NA	TGTGCCAGCAGTACGGGCATTCCCACTCAGCCCCAGCATTTT	CASSTGIPTQPQHF
14	NA	TRBJ2-1	TRBV7-9	NA	TGTGCCAGCAGCTTAGTACGGACAGAAAATGAGCAGTTCTTC	CASSLVRTENEQFF
15	TRBD1	TRBJ1-1	TRBV10-3	NA	TGTGCCATCAGTGAGGGACAGGAGGCCACTACTGAAGCTTTCTTT	CAISEGQEATTEAFF
15	NA	TRBJ1-5	TRBV7-8	NA	TGTGCCAGCAGCTTAGATTCGAGGGCCGGTCAGCCCCAGCATTTT	CASSLDSRAGQPQHF
14	NA	TRBJ2-1	TRBV27	NA	TGTGCCAGCAGTACCGGGGGAGCGGACAATGAGCAGTTCTTC	CASSTGGADNEQFF
14	NA	TRBJ2-5	TRBV29-1	NA	TGCAGTGCCCGACGGCAGGGAGGAGGAGAGACCCAGTACTTC	CSARRQGGGETQYF
16	NA	TRBJ1-5	TRBV27	NA	TGTGCCAGCAGTTTAGGGTCCGAAAATGGACGTCAGCCCCAGCATTTT	CASSLGSENGRQPQHF
15	NA	TRBJ1-1	TRBV15	NA	TGTGCCACCAGCCAGAGTTACGGATTGAACACTGAAGCTTTCTTT	CATSQSYGLNTEAFF
17	NA	TRBJ2-2	TRBV5-6	NA	TGTGCCAGCAGCTTGCTCGTTCGGAGATCGAACACCGGGGAGCTGTTTTTT	CASSLLVRRSNTGELFF
14	NA	TRBJ1-5	TRBV2	NA	TGTGCCAGCAGTGAGGGCAGGGAAGGTCAGCCCCAGCATTTT	CASSEGREGQPQHF
14	NA	TRBJ1-5	TRBV21-1	few	TGTGCCACGATGGACCCGGGTAGCAATCAGCCCCAGCATTTT	CATMDPGSNQPQHF
16	NA	TRBJ1-3	TRBV30	NA	TGTGCCTGGAGTGAAACGCCCTCTTCAACTGGAAACACCATATATTTT	CAWSETPSSTGNTIYF
13	NA	TRBJ1-1	TRBV19	NA	TGTGCCAGTAGTATAGCCCCCTACACTGAAGCTTTCTTT	CASSIAPYTEAFF
11	NA	TRBJ2-1	TRBV28	NA	TGTGCCAGCAGTTTCGGGTGGGAGCAGTTCTTC	CASSFGWEQFF
11	NA	TRBJ2-1	TRBV20-1	NA	TGCAGCGCCTACAAAGCGCCTGAGCAGTTCTTC	CSAYKAPEQFF
14	TRBD1	TRBJ1-5	TRBV29-1	NA	TGCAGCGCCCGACAGGGAGGAGCGGATCAGCCCCAGCATTTT	CSARQGGADQPQHF
11	NA	TRBJ2-5	TRBV6-5	NA	TGTGCCAGCAATTCCGTAGAGACCCAGTACTTC	CASNSVETQYF
15	TRBD1	TRBJ1-5	TRBV24-1	NA	TGTGCCACCAGCACCGGGACAGGGGTGGGTCAGCCCCAGCATTTT	CATSTGTGVGQPQHF
14	NA	TRBJ1-1	TRBV5-4	NA	TGTGCCAGCAGCTTGGCCAGGCAGGACACTGAAGCTTTCTTT	CASSLARQDTEAFF
14	NA	TRBJ2-2	TRBV7-3	NA	TGTGCCAGCAGCTTACCCAATCCCACCGGGGAGCTGTTTTTT	CASSLPNPTGELFF
15	TRBD1	TRBJ1-4	TRBV19	NA	TGTGCCAGTAGTATCCTCGGACAGGCTAATGAAAAACTGTTTTTT	CASSILGQANEKLFF
12	NA	TRBJ2-1	TRBV5-6	NA	TGTGCCAGCAGCTTGGAGTACAATGAGCAGTTCTTC	CASSLEYNEQFF
14	TRBD1	TRBJ2-7	TRBV4-1	NA	TGCGCCAGCAGCCAGGGACAGGGTGGAAGCGAGCAGTACTTC	CASSQGQGGSEQYF
14	NA	TRBJ1-1	TRBV30	NA	TGTGCCTGGAGTGTACTAGGTAGTGGAACTGAAGCTTTCTTT	CAWSVLGSGTEAFF
17	NA	TRBJ2-3	TRBV10-1	NA	TGCGCCAGCAGTGAAGGGGGGCCAGGGAGGTCCACAGATACGCAGTATTTT	CASSEGGPGRSTDTQYF
16	NA	TRBJ2-7	TRBV11-1	few	TGTGCCAGCAGCTTAGCGAAGGAGCCGGCGTATTACGAGCAGTACTTC	CASSLAKEPAYYEQYF
14	TRBD1	TRBJ1-2	TRBV4-1	NA	TGCGCCAGCAGCCACCGACAGGGATTCGATGGCTACACCTTC	CASSHRQGFDGYTF
14	NA	TRBJ2-7	TRBV7-2	NA	TGTGCCAGCAGCGGGACGGCGAGCTCCTACGAGCAGTACTTC	CASSGTASSYEQYF
13	NA	TRBJ2-5	TRBV27	NA	TGTGCCAGCAGTTTAGGAGGGAAAGAGACCCAGTACTTC	CASSLGGKETQYF
12	NA	TRBJ1-1	TRBV2	NA	TGTGCCAGCGTCGGGGTTGTCACTGAAGCTTTCTTT	CASVGVVTEAFF
13	TRBD1	TRBJ1-2	TRBV7-2	NA	TGTGCCAGCAGCGTGGACAGGGCAGGTGGCTACACCTTC	CASSVDRAGGYTF
11	NA	TRBJ1-2	TRBV3-1/TRBV3-2	NA	TGTGCCAGCAGCCATCTCTATGGCTACACCTTC	CASSHLYGYTF
14	NA	TRBJ2-5	TRBV5-1	NA	TGCGCCAGCAGCTTGGCCGGGAACGGAGAGACCCAGTACTTC	CASSLAGNGETQYF
18	TRBD1	TRBJ1-2	TRBV18	NA	TGTGCCAGCTCAGCACGGACAGGCATGGATGGAGCTAACTATGGCTACACCTTC	CASSARTGMDGANYGYTF
12	TRBD1	TRBJ2-7	TRBV18	NA	TGTGCCAGCTCACTACAGGGGCCCGAGCAGTACTTC	CASSLQGPEQYF
12	NA	TRBJ2-7	TRBV19	NA	TGTGCCAGTGGGGTGGCTTCAGGGGAGCAGTACTTC	CASGVASGEQYF
12	NA	TRBJ1-2	TRBV29-1	NA	TGCAGCGTTTTTGTAGGGGGCTATGGCTACACCTTC	CSVFVGGYGYTF
11	NA	TRBJ1-1	TRBV10-3	NA	TGTGCCATCAGTTCCGGGACACAAGCTTTCTTT	CAISSGTQAFF
16	TRBD1	TRBJ2-7	TRBV7-8	NA	TGTGCCAGCAGCAGAGTCCCGGGACAGGGACGGGGCGAGCAGTACTTC	CASSRVPGQGRGEQYF
13	NA	TRBJ1-4	TRBV3-1/TRBV3-2	once	TGTGCCAGCAGCCTCGGACTCGGTGAAAAACTGTTTTTT	CASSLGLGEKLFF
14	NA	TRBJ1-1	TRBV5-1	NA	TGCGCCAGCAGCTTGCCCAGGGAGAACACTGAAGCTTTCTTT	CASSLPRENTEAFF
16	NA	TRBJ1-4	TRBV4-2	NA	TGTGCCAGCAGCCAAGAAAGGATTGAGGGTGGAGAAAAACTGTTTTTT	CASSQERIEGGEKLFF
15	NA	TRBJ2-7	TRBV6-5	NA	TGTGCCAGCAGACCTAATCAGGGGGGGCCCTACGAGCAGTACTTC	CASRPNQGGPYEQYF
13	NA	TRBJ1-2	TRBV14	NA	TGTGCCAGCAGCCCTCACAGGATCGGTGGCTACACCTTC	CASSPHRIGGYTF
17	NA	TRBJ2-4	TRBV7-9	NA	TGTGCCAGCAGCTTAGATGTCTTCGGAGGGGCCAAAAACATTCAGTACTTC	CASSLDVFGGAKNIQYF
17	TRBD2	TRBJ2-5	TRBV7-2	NA	TGTGCCAGCAGCGGACCCGGGACTAGCGGGAGATTGGAGACCCAGTACTTC	CASSGPGTSGRLETQYF
14	NA	TRBJ1-5	TRBV4-1	NA	TGCGCCAGCAGTAGGTTAGGGGCGGGTCAGCCCCAGCATTTT	CASSRLGAGQPQHF
13	NA	TRBJ1-5	TRBV6-5	NA	TGTGCCAGCAGCACCCAGGAGAATCAGCCCCAGCATTTT	CASSTQENQPQHF
14	NA	TRBJ1-1	TRBV3-1/TRBV3-2	NA	TGTGCCAGCAGCCAAGCATCAGGTACAACTGAAGCTTTCTTT	CASSQASGTTEAFF
15	NA	TRBJ2-2	TRBV18	NA	TGTGCCAGCTCACCGGGACTCGCGAACACCGGGGAGCTGTTTTTT	CASSPGLANTGELFF
16	TRBD1	TRBJ2-2	TRBV25-1	NA	TGTGCCAGCAGTGAATTGGGGACAGCCAACACCGGGGAGCTGTTTTTT	CASSELGTANTGELFF
14	TRBD2	TRBJ2-7	TRBV6-5	NA	TGTGCCAGCAGTTTGTTCACTAGCGGGACCGAGCAGTACTTC	CASSLFTSGTEQYF
14	NA	TRBJ1-3	TRBV13	NA	TGTGCCAGCAGCTTAGGGGGGCCTGGAAACACCATATATTTT	CASSLGGPGNTIYF
13	NA	TRBJ1-1	TRBV2	NA	TGTGCCAGCAGTGAAGTATGGAACACTGAAGCTTTCTTT	CASSEVWNTEAFF
13	NA	TRBJ1-4	TRBV19	NA	TGTGCCAGTAGTATAAATGGTAGAGAAAAACTGTTTTTT	CASSINGREKLFF
11	NA	TRBJ1-6	TRBV19	NA	TGTGCCAGTAGGGGGGGTTCACCCCTCCACTTT	CASRGGSPLHF